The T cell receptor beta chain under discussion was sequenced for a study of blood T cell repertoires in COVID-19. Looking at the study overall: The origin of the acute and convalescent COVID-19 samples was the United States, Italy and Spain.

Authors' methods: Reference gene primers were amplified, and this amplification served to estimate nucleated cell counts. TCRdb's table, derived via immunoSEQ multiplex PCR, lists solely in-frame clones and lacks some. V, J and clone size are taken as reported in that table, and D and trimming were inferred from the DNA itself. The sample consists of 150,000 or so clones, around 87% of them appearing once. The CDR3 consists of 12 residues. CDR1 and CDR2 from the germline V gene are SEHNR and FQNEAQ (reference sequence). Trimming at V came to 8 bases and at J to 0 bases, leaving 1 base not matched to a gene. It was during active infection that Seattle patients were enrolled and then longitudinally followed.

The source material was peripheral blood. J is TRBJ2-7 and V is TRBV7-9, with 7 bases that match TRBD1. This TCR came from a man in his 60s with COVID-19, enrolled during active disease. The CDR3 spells CASGTVSYEQYF. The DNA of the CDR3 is TGTGCCAGCGGGACAGTCTCCTACGAGCAGTACTTC.